This T cell receptor beta chain is drawn from a study of response to subunit inactivated influenza vaccine. Study-wide findings and caveats: That few new T cells are recruited by each seasonal influenza vaccination was the authors' suggestion.

MiXCR was run by TCRdb on the RT-PCR reads, yielding one entry per CDR3 protein. The sample has about 530,000 distinct CDR3 sequences; 10% to 15% are singletons. Note on this clonotype: Its antigen is unknown.

There are 16 residues in the CDR3. Germline CDR1 and CDR2: SEHNR and FQNEAQ (reference sequence). The ends lost 5 bases at V and 0 bases at J; junction bases unmatched: 10. The J gene is TRBJ2-7, the V gene TRBV7-9; TRBD1 agrees at 7 bases. This TCR was recovered from a man aged 50 to 59 who received an inactivated influenza vaccine. The sample here was PBMCs from blood, taken on the day of vaccination. Written as DNA, the CDR3 is TGTGCCAGCAGCCCCGGGACAGCTTACCTCTCCTACGAGCAGTACTTC. Protein: CASSPGTAYLSYEQYF.